These 12 T cell receptor beta chains were all obtained from the same sample, sequenced in a study of cytomegalovirus exposure and HLA in healthy donors. A multiplex PCR was run with 60 Vbeta primers and 13 Jbeta primers. Sequencing was performed with immunoSEQ multiplex PCR; in TCRdb, only in-frame clones are kept and a portion is missing. The sample consists of fewer than 150,000 clones, around 81% of them appearing once. Sequenced: PBMCs. The origin of the receptors is a male donor in good health and CMV-seronegative.

The chain carries TRBV10-3 and TRBJ1-1; possible D gene TRBD1, 5 bases. The CDR3 consists of 15 residues. CDR1 is ENHRY, CDR2 SYGVKD, per germline. Trimming took 2 bases from V and 2 from J, leaving 12 bases between them. The chain's CDR3 is CAISEGAGLNTEAFF. As DNA, the CDR3 is TGTGCCATCAGTGAGGGGGCAGGGCTAAACACTGAAGCTTTCTTT.

This chain links TRBV4-1 with TRBJ1-1; a weak D match, TRBD1 (5 bases). From germline, CDR1 is MGHRA and CDR2 YSYEKL. This CDR3 region has 16 residues. Trimming took 2 bases from V and 0 from J, leaving 13 bases between them. The CDR3 nucleotides read TGCGCCAGCAGCCAAACTCCCGGGGGGGTGAACACTGAAGCTTTCTTT. This codes for CASSQTPGGVNTEAFF.

In this sample, this clone turned up a few times. The chain combines TRBV5-1 with TRBJ2-7; D is perhaps TRBD2 (5 bases). CDR1 and CDR2 (germline): SGHRS, YFSETQ. The CDR3 has 14 residues. V was pared by 0 bases and J by 2 bases, with 9 bases between. The CDR3 here is CASSLEPGTYEQYF. For the CDR3, the DNA is TGCGCCAGCAGCTTGGAACCCGGGACCTACGAGCAGTACTTC.

This chain connects TRBV7-8 to TRBJ2-7, with D tentatively TRBD1 (8 bases). Trimming left V 1 base short and J 5 bases short, with 15 bases between. This CDR3 region has 15 residues. Germline V lookup: CDR1 SGHVS, CDR2 FQNEAQ. CDR3 sequence reads: CASSLDRTGRDEQYF. As DNA, the CDR3 is TGTGCCAGCAGCTTAGACCGGACAGGGAGGGACGAGCAGTACTTC.

This chain links TRBV5-4 with TRBJ2-5; unclear D gene. The CDR3 covers 14 residues. V gave up 2 bases and J gave up 5 bases, with 13 bases separating them. Germline assignment: CDR1 SGHNT and CDR2 YYREEE (reference sequence). CDR3: CASSFHGIGETQYF. DNA for the CDR3: TGTGCCAGCAGCTTTCACGGAATCGGGGAGACCCAGTACTTC.

The chain carries TRBV7-8 and TRBJ1-2, with D hard to call. V lost 5 bases to trimming and J lost 5 bases, with 15 bases between them. Germline V lookup: CDR1 SGHVS, CDR2 FQNEAQ. The CDR3 runs 14 residues. The CDR3 sequence: CASSLRGEVYGYTF. The CDR3 DNA follows: TGTGCCAGCAGCCTGCGAGGAGAGGTTTATGGCTACACCTTC.

The chain has TRBV7-6 and TRBJ1-4; D is ambiguous. The V gene lost 2 bases and the J gene lost 5 bases, with 21 bases spanning the gap. The CDR3 loop spans 18 amino acids. Germline V gene sequence: CDR1 SGHVS, CDR2 FNYEAQ. CDR3 DNA sequence: TGTGCCAGCAGCTTAATGGGTCCTACGGTCGCGGCGAATGAAAAACTGTTTTTT. It encodes CASSLMGPTVAANEKLFF.

The chain couples TRBV7-2 to TRBJ1-2; D remains unclear. V lost 1 base and J lost 3, with 12 bases in between. This CDR3 is built from 15 residues. Germline V gene lookup returns CDR1 SGHTA and CDR2 FQGNSA. The CDR3, as DNA: TGTGCCAGCAGCTTAGTGGTGGGAGAGTACTATGGCTACACCTTC. Its translation is CASSLVVGEYYGYTF.

This chain connects TRBV19 to TRBJ1-5, with unresolved D. Germline CDR1 is LNHDA and CDR2 is SQIVND (reference sequence). Trimming left V 6 bases short and J 1 base short, with 16 bases between. This CDR3 is 16 amino acids long. In nucleotides, the CDR3 is TGTGCCAGTAGAAATCTACGGAGTGGGAGCAATCAGCCCCAGCATTTT. It is translated as CASRNLRSGSNQPQHF.

V gene TRBV29-1 combines with J gene TRBJ1-2; D perhaps matches TRBD1 (5 bases). With 6 bases removed from V and 13 bases from J, the gap between germline ends came to 18 bases. The CDR3 length is 11 residues. From germline, CDR1 is SQVTM and CDR2 ANQGSEA. The CDR3 coding sequence is TGCAGCGTCGGGACTTTCCCTTTGCGCACCTTC. Amino acids: CSVGTFPLRTF. The full variable domain, its missing parts supplied by reference TRBV29-1 and TRBJ1-2, is SAVISQKPSRDICQRGTSLTIQCQVDSQVTMMFWYRQQPGQSLTLIATANQGSEATYESGFVIDKFPISRPNLTFSTLTVSNMSPEDSSIYLCSVGTFPLRTFGSGTRLTVV.

This chain links TRBV9 with TRBJ2-7; D may be TRBD1 (5 bases). Trimming stripped 0 bases from V and 8 bases from J, with 21 bases between. Germline CDR1 and CDR2: SGDLS and YYNGEE. CDR3 size: 16 residues. The CDR3 DNA is TGTGCCAGCAGCGTAGAGTTGGACATCGACCGGTCCCAGCAGTACTTC. This translates into CASSVELDIDRSQQYF.

The chain employs TRBV30 and TRBJ1-3; D is undetermined. The CDR3 is 15 residues long. The V end lost 0 bases, the J end lost 0 bases, and 9 bases lay between the germline ends. Germline V lookup: CDR1 GTSNPN, CDR2 SVGIG (reference sequence). Here the CDR3 reads CAWSVRQNSGNTIYF. In DNA form, the CDR3 reads TGTGCCTGGAGTGTACGTCAGAACTCTGGAAACACCATATATTTT.